What follows are 4 T cell receptor beta chains derived from one specimen sequenced in a study of cytomegalovirus exposure and HLA in healthy donors. The PCR had 60 Vbeta and 13 Jbeta primers. The protocol was immunoSEQ multiplex PCR, while the TCRdb copy is restricted to in-frame clones and leaves out a portion. Altogether approximately 160,000 clones are present, 77% being singletons, with the ten largest covering 1.6%. Sequenced: PBMCs. These receptors came from a woman in her thirties in good health and CMV-seronegative.

This clone showed up just a few times. This chain uses TRBV9 with TRBJ1-2; 7 positions match TRBD1. CDR1 and CDR2 (germline): SGDLS, YYNGEE. This CDR3 is built from 14 residues. Losses at the gene ends were 3 bases for V and 7 bases for J; bases not matched to a gene: 9. CDR3 sequence: CASSGDRVGGGYTF. The CDR3 nucleotides read TGTGCCAGCAGCGGAGACAGGGTAGGGGGTGGCTACACCTTC. Supplemented by reference TRBV9 and TRBJ1-2, the full variable domain reads DSGVTQTPKHLITATGQRVTLRCSPRSGDLSVYWYQQSLDQGLQFLIQYYNGEERAKGNILERFSAQQFPDLHSELNLSSLELGDSALYFCASSGDRVGGGYTFGSGTRLTVV.

The chain joins TRBV19 to TRBJ1-4; TRBD1 agrees at 7 bases. This CDR3 has 14 amino acids. Per the germline V gene, CDR1 is LNHDA and CDR2 is SQIVND (reference sequence). Germline trimming cut 5 bases from V and 7 bases from J; bases unmatched to any gene: 7. The CDR3 protein is CASSPQGDGEKLFF. The CDR3 DNA reads as TGTGCCAGTAGTCCCCAGGGGGACGGTGAAAAACTGTTTTTT.

For this clone: One end of the junction fails to match germline, which may point to a read error. The chain is built from TRBV7-9 and TRBJ2-3; D gene uncertain. CDR3 length: 12 amino acids. Germline CDR1 reads SEHNR; CDR2 reads FQNEAQ (reference sequence). The CDR3 loop is CSSSTHTDTQYF. CDR3 sequence (DNA): TGTTCCAGCAGCACTCACACAGATACGCAGTATTTT.

This chain connects TRBV29-1 to TRBJ2-7; 10 nucleotides agree with TRBD1. The CDR3 is 14 residues long. CDR1 and CDR2 from the germline V gene are SQVTM and ANQGSEA. The V segment lost 2 bases and the J segment 3 bases; nucleotides outside the gene matches: 4. CDR3 in DNA: TGCAGCGTTGAAACGGACAGGGGGATCTACGAGCAGTACTTC. It yields the protein CSVETDRGIYEQYF.